The present TCR beta chain was sequenced within a study of blood T cell repertoires in COVID-19. Study details: The United States, Italy and Spain provided the acute and convalescent COVID-19 samples. PBMCs, B-cell-depleted T cells, or T cells were the source of the cDNA or gDNA that made up the material.

Per the study methods: Estimation of nucleated cell counts relied on the amplification of reference gene primers. Libraries were prepared by immunoSEQ multiplex PCR; TCRdb keeps only in-frame clonotypes and omits some of them. That table gives V, J and clone size, and the DNA gave D and trimming. The sample carries under 85,000 clones, almost 85% recorded once. The CDR3 loop spans 14 amino acids. Germline trimming cut 3 bases from V and 4 bases from J; bases unmatched to any gene: 3. Germline V gene sequence: CDR1 SGDLS, CDR2 YYNGEE. This clonotype originated in a man over 45 with acute or convalescent COVID-19. The genes are TRBV9 and TRBJ1-3, with 8 bases lining up with TRBD1. Material for sequencing was peripheral blood. The CDR3 is CASSAGTGGNTIYF. The DNA of the CDR3 is TGTGCCAGCAGCGCGGGGACAGGCGGAAACACCATATATTTT.